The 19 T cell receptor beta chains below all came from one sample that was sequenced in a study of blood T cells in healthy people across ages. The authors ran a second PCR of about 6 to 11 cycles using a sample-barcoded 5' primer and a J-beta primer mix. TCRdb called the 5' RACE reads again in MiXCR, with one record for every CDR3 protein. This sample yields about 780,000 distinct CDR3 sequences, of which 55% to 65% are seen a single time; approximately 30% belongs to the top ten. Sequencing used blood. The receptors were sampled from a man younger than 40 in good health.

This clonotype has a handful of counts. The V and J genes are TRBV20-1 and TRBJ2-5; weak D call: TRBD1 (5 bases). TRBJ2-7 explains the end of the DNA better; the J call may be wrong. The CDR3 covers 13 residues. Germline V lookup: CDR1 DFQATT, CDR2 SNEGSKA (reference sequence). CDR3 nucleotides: TGCAGTGCTTTCTTACAAAGGGGCAACGAGCAGTACTTC. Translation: CSAFLQRGNEQYF.

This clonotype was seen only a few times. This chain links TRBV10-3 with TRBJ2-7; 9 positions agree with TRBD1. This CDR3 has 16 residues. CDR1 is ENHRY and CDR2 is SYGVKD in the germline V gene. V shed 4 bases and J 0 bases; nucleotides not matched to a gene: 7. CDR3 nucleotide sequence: TGTGCCATCAGTGGGGGACAGGGTGCTGGCTCCTACGAGCAGTACTTC. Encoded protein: CAISGGQGAGSYEQYF.

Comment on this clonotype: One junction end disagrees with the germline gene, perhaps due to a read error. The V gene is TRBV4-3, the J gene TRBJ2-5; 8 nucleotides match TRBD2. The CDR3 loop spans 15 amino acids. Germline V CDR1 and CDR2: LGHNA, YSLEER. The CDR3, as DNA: TGCGCCAGCGGCCAGGTAGCGGGGATACAAGAGACCCAGTACTTC. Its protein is CASGQVAGIQETQYF.

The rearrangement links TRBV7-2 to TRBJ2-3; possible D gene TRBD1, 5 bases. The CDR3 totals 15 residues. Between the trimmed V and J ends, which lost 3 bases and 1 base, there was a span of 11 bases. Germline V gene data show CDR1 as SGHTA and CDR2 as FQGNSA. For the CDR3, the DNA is TGTGCCAGCAGCTTCAACTTGGGGCGCACAGATACGCAGTATTTT. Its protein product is CASSFNLGRTDTQYF.

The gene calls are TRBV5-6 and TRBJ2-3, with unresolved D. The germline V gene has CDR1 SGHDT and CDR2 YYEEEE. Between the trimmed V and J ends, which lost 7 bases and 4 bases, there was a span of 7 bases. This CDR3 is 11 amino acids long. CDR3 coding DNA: TGTGCCAGCCAGTGGGCAGATACGCAGTATTTT. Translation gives CASQWADTQYF.

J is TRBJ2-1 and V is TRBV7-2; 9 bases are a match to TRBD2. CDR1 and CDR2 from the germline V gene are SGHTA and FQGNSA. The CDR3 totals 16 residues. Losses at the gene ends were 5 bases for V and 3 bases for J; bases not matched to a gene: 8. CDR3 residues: CASSVGELAGYNEQFF. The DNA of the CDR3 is TGTGCCAGCAGCGTCGGAGAACTAGCGGGCTACAATGAGCAGTTCTTC.

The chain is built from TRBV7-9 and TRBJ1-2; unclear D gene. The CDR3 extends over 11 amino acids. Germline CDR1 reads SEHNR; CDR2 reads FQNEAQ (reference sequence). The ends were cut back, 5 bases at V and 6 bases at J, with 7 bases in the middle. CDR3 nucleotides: TGTGCCAGCAGCCGCTCCGATGGCTACACCTTC. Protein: CASSRSDGYTF.

The CDR3 DNA is TGTGCCAGCAGCCCTGAAACCACGGGAGAAAAACTGTTTTTT. Its protein product is CASSPETTGEKLFF. V usage is TRBV28 and J usage is TRBJ1-4, with D unresolved. The germline V and J ends were trimmed by 6 bases and 8 bases, with 16 bases remaining between them. Per the germline V gene, CDR1 is MDHEN and CDR2 is SYDVKM. The CDR3 is made up of 14 amino acids.

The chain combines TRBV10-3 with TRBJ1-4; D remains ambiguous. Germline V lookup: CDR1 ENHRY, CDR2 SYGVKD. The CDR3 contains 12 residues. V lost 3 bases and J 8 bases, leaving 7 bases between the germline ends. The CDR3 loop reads CAISEGGEKLFF. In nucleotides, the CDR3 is TGTGCCATCAGTGAAGGTGGCGAAAAACTGTTTTTT.

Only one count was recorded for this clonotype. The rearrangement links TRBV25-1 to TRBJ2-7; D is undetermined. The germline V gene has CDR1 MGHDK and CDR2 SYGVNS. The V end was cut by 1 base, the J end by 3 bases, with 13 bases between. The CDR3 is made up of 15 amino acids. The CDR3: CASSESGPPNYEQYF. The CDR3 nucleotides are TGTGCCAGCAGTGAATCAGGACCCCCAAACTACGAGCAGTACTTC.

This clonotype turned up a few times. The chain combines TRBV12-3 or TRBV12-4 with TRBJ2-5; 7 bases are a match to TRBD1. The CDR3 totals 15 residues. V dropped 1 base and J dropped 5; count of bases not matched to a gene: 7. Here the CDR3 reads CASSLVPQGRETQYF. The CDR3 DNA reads TGTGCCAGCAGTTTAGTCCCACAGGGGCGGGAGACCCAGTACTTC.

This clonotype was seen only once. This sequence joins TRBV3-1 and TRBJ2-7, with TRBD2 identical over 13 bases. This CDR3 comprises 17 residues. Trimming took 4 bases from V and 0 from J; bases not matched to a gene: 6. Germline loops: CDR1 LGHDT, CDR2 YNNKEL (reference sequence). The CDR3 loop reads CASSRTSGGLASYEQYF. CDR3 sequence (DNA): TGTGCCAGCAGCCGGACTAGCGGGGGCCTCGCCTCCTACGAGCAGTACTTC.

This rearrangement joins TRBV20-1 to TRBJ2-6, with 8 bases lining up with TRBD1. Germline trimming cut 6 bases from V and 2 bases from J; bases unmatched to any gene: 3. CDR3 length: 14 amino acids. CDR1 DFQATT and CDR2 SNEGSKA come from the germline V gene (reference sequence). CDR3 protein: CSAEQGAGANVLTF. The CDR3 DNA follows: TGCAGTGCAGAACAGGGGGCTGGGGCCAACGTCCTGACTTTC.

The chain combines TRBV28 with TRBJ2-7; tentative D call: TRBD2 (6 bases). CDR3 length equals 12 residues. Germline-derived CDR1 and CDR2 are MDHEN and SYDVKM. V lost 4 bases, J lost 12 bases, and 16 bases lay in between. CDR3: CASSSSGTLGYF. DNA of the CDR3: TGTGCCAGCAGTTCCTCCGGGACTCTCGGGTACTTC.

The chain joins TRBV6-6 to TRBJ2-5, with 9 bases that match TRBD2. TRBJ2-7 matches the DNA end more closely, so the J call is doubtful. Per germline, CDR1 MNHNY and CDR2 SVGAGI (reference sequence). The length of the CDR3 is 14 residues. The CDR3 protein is CASIPGLAPYEQYF. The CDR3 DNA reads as TGTGCCAGCATCCCGGGACTAGCCCCCTACGAGCAGTACTTC.

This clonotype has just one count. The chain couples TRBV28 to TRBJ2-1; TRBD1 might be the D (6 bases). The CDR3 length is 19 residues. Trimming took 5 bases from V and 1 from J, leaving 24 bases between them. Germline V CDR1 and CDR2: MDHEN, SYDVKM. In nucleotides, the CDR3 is TGTGCCAGCAGTCCGGCCCCCGGGTTTACAGGGAAGTCCTACAATGAGCAGTTCTTC. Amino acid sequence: CASSPAPGFTGKSYNEQFF.

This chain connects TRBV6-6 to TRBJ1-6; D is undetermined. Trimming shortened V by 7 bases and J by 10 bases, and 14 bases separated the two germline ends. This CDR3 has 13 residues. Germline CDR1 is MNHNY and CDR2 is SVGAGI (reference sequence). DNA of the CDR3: TGTGCCAGCACCAAAGACGAGTGGTCACCCCTCCACTTT. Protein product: CASTKDEWSPLHF.

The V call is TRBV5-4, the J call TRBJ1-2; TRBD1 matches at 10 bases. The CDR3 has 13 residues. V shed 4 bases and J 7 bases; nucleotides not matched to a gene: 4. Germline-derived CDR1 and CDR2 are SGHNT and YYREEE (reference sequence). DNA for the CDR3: TGTGCCAGCAGCACGACAGGGGGCTCTGGCTACACCTTC. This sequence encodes CASSTTGGSGYTF.

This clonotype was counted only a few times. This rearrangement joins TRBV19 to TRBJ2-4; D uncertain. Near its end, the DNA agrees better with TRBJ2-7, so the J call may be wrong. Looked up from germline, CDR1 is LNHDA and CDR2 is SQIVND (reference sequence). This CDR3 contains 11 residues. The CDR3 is CASRSGNEQYF. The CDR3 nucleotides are TGTGCCAGTAGGTCGGGTAACGAGCAGTACTTC.